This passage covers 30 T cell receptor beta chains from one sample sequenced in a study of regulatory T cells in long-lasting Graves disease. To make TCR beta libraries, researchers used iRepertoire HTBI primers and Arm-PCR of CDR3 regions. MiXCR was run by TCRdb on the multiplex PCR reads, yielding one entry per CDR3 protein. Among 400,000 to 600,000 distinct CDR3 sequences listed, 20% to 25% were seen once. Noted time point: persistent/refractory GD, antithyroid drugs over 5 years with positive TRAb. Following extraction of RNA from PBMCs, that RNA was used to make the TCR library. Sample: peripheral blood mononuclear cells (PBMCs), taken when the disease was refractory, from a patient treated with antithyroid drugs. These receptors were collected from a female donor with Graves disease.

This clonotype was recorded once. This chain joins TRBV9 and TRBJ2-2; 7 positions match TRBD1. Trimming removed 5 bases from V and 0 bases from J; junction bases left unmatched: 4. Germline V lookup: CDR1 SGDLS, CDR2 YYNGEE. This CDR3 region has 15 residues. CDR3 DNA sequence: TGTGCCAGCAGAGCAGGGGGTTCGAACACCGGGGAGCTGTTTTTT. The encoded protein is CASRAGGSNTGELFF.

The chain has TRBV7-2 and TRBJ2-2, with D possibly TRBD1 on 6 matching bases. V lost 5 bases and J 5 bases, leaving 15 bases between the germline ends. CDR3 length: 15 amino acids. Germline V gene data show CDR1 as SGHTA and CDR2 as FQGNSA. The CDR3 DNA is TGTGCCAGCAGCCCCGGGACATATAATACCGGGGAGCTGTTTTTT. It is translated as CASSPGTYNTGELFF.

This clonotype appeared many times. Here the CDR3 reads CASSYSPALETQYF. The CDR3 DNA reads TGTGCCAGCAGTTACTCACCGGCCCTAGAGACCCAGTACTTC. The V and J genes are TRBV6-5 and TRBJ2-5; no firm D call. V shed 0 bases and J shed 4 bases, with 9 bases lying between them. Germline CDR1 reads MNHEY; CDR2 reads SVGAGI. The CDR3 has 14 amino acids.

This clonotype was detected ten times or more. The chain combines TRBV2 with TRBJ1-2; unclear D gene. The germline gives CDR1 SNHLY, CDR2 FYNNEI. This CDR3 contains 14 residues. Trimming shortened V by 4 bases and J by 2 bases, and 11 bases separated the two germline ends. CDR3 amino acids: CASSATLGNYGYTF. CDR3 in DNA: TGTGCCAGCAGTGCGACCCTTGGGAACTATGGCTACACCTTC.

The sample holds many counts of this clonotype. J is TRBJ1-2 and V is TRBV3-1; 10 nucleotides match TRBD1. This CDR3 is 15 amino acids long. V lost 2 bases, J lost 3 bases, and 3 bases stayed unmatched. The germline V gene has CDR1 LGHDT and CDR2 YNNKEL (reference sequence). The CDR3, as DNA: TGTGCCAGCAGCCAAATGACAGGGGGCTACTATGGCTACACCTTC. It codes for CASSQMTGGYYGYTF. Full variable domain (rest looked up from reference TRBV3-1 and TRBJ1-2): DTAVSQTPKYLVTQMGNDKSIKCEQNLGHDTMYWYKQDSKKFLKIMFSYNNKELIINETVPNRFSPKSPDKAHLNLHINSLELGDSAVYFCASSQMTGGYYGYTFGSGTRLTVV.

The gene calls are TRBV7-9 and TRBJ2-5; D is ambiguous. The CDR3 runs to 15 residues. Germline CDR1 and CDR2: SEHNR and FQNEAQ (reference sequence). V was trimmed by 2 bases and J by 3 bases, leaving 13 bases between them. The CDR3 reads CASSLNPVQKETQYF. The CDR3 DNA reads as TGTGCCAGCAGCTTAAACCCGGTTCAAAAAGAGACCCAGTACTTC.

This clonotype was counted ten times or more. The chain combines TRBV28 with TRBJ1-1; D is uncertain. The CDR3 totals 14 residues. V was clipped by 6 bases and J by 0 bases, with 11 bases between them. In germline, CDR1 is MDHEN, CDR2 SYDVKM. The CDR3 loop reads CASSLGSMNTEAFF. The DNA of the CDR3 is TGTGCCAGCAGCCTGGGAAGCATGAACACTGAAGCTTTCTTT.

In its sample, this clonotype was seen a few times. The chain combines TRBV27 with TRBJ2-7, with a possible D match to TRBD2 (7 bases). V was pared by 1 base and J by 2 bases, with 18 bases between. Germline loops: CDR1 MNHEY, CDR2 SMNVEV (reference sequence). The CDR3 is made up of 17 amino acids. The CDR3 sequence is CASSLLGGGTGTYEQYF. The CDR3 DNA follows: TGTGCCAGCAGTTTATTAGGGGGGGGAACAGGAACCTACGAGCAGTACTTC.

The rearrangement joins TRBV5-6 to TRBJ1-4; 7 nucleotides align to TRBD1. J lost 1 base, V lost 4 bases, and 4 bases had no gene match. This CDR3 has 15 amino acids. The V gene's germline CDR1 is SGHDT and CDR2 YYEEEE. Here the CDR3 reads CASSETGVTNEKLFF. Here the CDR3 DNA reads TGTGCCAGCAGCGAAACAGGGGTAACTAATGAAAAACTGTTTTTT.

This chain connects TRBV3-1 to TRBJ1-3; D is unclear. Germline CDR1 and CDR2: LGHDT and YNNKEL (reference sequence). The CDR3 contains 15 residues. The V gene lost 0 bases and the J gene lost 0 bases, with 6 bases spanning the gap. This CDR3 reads CASSQDLVSGNTIYF. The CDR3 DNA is TGTGCCAGCAGCCAAGATTTGGTCTCTGGAAACACCATATATTTT.

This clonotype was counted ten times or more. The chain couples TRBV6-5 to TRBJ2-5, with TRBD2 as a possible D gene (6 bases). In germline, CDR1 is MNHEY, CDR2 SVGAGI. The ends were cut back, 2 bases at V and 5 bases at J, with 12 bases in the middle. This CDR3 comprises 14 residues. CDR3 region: CASSYGIGGETQYF. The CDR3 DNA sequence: TGTGCCAGCAGTTACGGGATTGGGGGGGAGACCCAGTACTTC.

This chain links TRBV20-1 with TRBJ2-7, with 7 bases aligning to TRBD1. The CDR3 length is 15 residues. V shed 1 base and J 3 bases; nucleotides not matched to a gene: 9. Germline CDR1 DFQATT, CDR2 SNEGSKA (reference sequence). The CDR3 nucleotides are TGCAGTGCTAGAGTCCTCCAGACAGGGAGCTACGAGCAGTACTTC. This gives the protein CSARVLQTGSYEQYF.

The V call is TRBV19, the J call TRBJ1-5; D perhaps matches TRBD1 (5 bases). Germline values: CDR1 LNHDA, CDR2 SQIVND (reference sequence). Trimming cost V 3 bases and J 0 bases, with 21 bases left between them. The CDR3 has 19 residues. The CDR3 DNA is TGTGCCAGTAGTATCGGGTGGGGGAGACACCTTGATAGCAATCAGCCCCAGCATTTT. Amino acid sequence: CASSIGWGRHLDSNQPQHF.

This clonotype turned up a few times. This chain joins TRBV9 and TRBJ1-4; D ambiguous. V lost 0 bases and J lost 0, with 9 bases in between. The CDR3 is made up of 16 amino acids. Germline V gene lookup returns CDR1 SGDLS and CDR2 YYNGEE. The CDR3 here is CASSVGRYATNEKLFF. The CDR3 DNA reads TGTGCCAGCAGCGTAGGAAGGTACGCAACTAATGAAAAACTGTTTTTT. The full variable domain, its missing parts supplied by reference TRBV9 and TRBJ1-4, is DSGVTQTPKHLITATGQRVTLRCSPRSGDLSVYWYQQSLDQGLQFLIQYYNGEERAKGNILERFSAQQFPDLHSELNLSSLELGDSALYFCASSVGRYATNEKLFFGSGTQLSVL.

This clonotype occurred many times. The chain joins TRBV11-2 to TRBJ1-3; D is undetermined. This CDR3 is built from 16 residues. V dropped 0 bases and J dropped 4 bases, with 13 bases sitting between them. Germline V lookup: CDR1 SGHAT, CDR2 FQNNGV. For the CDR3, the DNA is TGTGCCAGCAGCTTAGATATTCTGGGATCAGGAAACACCATATATTTT. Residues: CASSLDILGSGNTIYF.

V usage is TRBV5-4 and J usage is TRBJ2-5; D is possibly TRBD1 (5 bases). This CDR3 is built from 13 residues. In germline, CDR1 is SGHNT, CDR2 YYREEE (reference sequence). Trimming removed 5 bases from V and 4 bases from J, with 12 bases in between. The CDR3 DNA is TGTGCCAGCAGGAAGGGGCTGGCAGAGACCCAGTACTTC. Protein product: CASRKGLAETQYF.

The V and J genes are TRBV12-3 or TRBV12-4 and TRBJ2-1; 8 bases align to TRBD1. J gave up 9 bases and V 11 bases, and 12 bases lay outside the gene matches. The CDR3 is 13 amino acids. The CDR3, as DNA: TGTGCCGTAGTCCGGACAGGGAAGACTGAGCAGTTCTTC. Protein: CAVVRTGKTEQFF.

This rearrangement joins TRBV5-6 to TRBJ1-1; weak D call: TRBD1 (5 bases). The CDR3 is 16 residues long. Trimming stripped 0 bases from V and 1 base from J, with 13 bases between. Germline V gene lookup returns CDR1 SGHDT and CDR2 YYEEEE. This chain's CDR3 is CASSLEKGTWNTEAFF. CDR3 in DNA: TGTGCCAGCAGCTTGGAAAAGGGGACGTGGAACACTGAAGCTTTCTTT.

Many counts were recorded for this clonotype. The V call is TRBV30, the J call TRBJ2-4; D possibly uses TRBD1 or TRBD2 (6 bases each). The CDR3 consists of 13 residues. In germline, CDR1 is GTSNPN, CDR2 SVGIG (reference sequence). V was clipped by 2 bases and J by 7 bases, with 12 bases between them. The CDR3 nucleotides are TGTGCCTGGAGTCGGGGGCAGGGCAACATTCAGTACTTC. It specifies CAWSRGQGNIQYF.

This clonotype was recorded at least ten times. DNA of the CDR3: TGTGCCAGCAGCGTAGACAGGGGGCGAGAGACCCAGTACTTC. Its protein is CASSVDRGRETQYF. V gene TRBV9 combines with J gene TRBJ2-5, with 9 bases lining up with TRBD1. This CDR3 is built from 14 residues. Unmatched junction bases numbered 1, after V lost 0 bases and J lost 4 bases. Germline CDR1 is SGDLS and CDR2 is YYNGEE.

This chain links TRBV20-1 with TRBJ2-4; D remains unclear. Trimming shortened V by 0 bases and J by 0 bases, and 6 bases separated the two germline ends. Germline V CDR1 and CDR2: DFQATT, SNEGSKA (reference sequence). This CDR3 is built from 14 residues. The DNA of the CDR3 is TGCAGTGCTAGAGAGTCCTTAGCCAAAAACATTCAGTACTTC. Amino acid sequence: CSARESLAKNIQYF.

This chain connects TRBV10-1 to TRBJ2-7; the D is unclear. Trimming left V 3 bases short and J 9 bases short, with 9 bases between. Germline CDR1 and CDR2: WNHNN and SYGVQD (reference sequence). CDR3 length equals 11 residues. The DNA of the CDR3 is TGCGCCAGCAGTGATGGCCAGGTGCAGTACTTC. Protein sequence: CASSDGQVQYF.

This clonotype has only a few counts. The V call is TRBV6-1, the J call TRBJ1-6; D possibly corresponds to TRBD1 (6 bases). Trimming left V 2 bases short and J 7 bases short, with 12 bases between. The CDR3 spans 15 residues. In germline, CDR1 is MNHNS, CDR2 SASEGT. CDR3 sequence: CASSERQGRNSPLHF. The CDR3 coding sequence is TGTGCCAGCAGTGAAAGGCAGGGGCGGAATTCACCCCTCCACTTT.

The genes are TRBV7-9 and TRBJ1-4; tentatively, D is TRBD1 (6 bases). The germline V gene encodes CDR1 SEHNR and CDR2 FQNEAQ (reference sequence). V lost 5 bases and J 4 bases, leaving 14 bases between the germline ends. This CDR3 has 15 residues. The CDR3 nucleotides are TGTGCCAGCAGCGGGGGGGGACATGTTAATGAAAAACTGTTTTTT. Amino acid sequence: CASSGGGHVNEKLFF.

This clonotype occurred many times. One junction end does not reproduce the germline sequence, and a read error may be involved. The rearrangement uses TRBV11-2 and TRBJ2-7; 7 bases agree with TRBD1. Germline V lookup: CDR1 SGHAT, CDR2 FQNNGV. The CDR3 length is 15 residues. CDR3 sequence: CASSLEGQIRYEQYF. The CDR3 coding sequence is TGTGCCAGCAGCCTAGAGGGACAGATTAGATACGAGCAGTACTTC. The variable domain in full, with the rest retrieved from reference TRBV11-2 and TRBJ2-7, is EAGVAQSPRYKIIEKRQSVAFWCNPISGHATLYWYQQILGQGPKLLIQFQNNGVVDDSQLPKDRFSAERLKGVDSTLKIQPAKLEDSAVYLCASSLEGQIRYEQYFGPGTRLTVT.

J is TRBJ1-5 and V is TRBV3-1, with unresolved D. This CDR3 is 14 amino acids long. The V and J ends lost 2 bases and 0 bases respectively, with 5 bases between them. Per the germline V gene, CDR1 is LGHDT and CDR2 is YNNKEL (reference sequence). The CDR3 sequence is CASSQLVSNQPQHF. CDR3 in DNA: TGTGCCAGCAGCCAATTAGTTAGCAATCAGCCCCAGCATTTT.

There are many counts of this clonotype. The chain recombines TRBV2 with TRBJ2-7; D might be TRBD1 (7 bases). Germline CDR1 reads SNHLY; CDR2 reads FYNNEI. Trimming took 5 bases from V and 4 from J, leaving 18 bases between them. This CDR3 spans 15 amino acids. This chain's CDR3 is CASSLQGTGVYEQYF. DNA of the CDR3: TGTGCCAGCAGTCTACAGGGGACGGGGGTTTACGAGCAGTACTTC.

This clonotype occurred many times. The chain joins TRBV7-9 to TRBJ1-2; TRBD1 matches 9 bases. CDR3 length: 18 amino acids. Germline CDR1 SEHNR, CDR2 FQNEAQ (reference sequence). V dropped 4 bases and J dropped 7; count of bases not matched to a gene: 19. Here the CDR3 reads CASSSTGTGHGIVRGYTF. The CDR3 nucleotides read TGTGCCAGCAGCTCGACCGGGACAGGGCATGGGATCGTGCGTGGCTACACCTTC.

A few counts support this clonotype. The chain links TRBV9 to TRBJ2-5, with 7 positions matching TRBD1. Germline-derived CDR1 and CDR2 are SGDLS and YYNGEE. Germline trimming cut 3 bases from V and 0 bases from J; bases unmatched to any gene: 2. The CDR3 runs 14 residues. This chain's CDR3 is CASSARGYQETQYF. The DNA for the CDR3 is TGTGCCAGCAGCGCCAGGGGGTACCAAGAGACCCAGTACTTC.

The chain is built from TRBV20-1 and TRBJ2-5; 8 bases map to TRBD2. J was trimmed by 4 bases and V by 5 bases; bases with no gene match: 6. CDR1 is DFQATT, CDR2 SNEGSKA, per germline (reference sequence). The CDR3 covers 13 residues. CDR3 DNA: TGCAGTGCTTGGGACGGGGGGGGAGAGACCCAGTACTTC. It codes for CSAWDGGGETQYF.